This TCR beta chain is drawn from a study of shared clonotypes between healthy human individuals. At the level of the study: Each donor's CD4 naive and CD4 memory cells filled three plates apiece, CD8 naive two, and CD8 memory one. Study-wide results and limits: Sampling involved blood alone; tissue repertoires likely differ.

The V end was cut by 0 bases, the J end by 4 bases, with 8 bases between. Germline loops: CDR1 SGHRS, CDR2 YFSETQ. This CDR3 spans 14 amino acids. Splitting the CD4+ cells yielded a CD45RA+ naive subset and a CD45RA-negative memory subset. A single count supports this clone. Its target is not known. This sample includes further DNA sequences coding for the same CDR3. Researchers ran the assay at a deep level. Only in-frame clones appear in the TCRdb table, and some are missing; sequencing was by immunoSEQ multiplex PCR. The sample shows around 2.5 million clones, 80% to 95% of them seen only once. J is TRBJ2-1 and V is TRBV5-1; D tentatively reads TRBD1 or TRBD2 (5 bases each). The sample consisted of naive CD4+ T cells from PBMCs. Stated subset: CD45RA+ positively selected. This sequence originates from a young man in good health. Some clones in this sample may be carry-over from other donors' samples. The CDR3 region is CASSLGDRYNEQFF. CDR3 sequence (DNA): TGCGCCAGCAGCTTGGGGGACCGGTACAATGAGCAGTTCTTC.